These 30 T cell receptor beta chains were sequenced from one sample in a study of long-term antiretroviral therapy in people with HIV. Running of the v3.0 immunoSEQ assay took place at survey level. Data came from immunoSEQ multiplex PCR; TCRdb stores just in-frame clones and leaves some out. The sample lists under 20,000 clones, about 95% occurring once. The source was unsorted PBMCs, collected 6.4 years after starting antiretroviral therapy. Receptors were obtained from a woman between 50 and 59 years old with HIV.

This chain joins TRBV4-3 and TRBJ2-3, with TRBD2 identical over 9 bases. The germline gives CDR1 LGHNA, CDR2 YSLEER. The CDR3 consists of 18 residues. Trimming at V came to 1 base and at J to 2 bases, leaving 10 bases not matched to a gene. The CDR3 sequence is CASSQVAILAGFTDTQYF. Written as DNA, the CDR3 is TGCGCCAGCAGCCAAGTCGCGATCCTAGCGGGATTCACAGATACGCAGTATTTT.

The chain joins TRBV7-9 to TRBJ1-5, with a possible D match to TRBD1 (6 bases). The CDR3 has 14 amino acids. Germline assignment: CDR1 SEHNR and CDR2 FQNEAQ (reference sequence). V was clipped by 3 bases and J by 7 bases, with 13 bases between them. The CDR3 nucleotides read TGTGCCAGCAGCTTCCCAGGGGCATTGCAGCCCCAGCATTTT. This codes for CASSFPGALQPQHF. The full variable domain, with the rest looked up from reference TRBV7-9 and TRBJ1-5, is DTGVSQNPRHKITKRGQNVTFRCDPISEHNRLYWYRQTLGQGPEFLTYFQNEAQLEKSRLLSDRFSAERPKGSFSTLEIQRTEQGDSAMYLCASSFPGALQPQHFGDGTRLSIL.

The chain uses TRBV28 and TRBJ1-2; TRBD1 matches 8 bases. Germline CDR1 reads MDHEN; CDR2 reads SYDVKM. Trimming removed 10 bases from V and 2 bases from J; junction bases left unmatched: 12. This CDR3 is 15 amino acids long. CDR3 loop: CATLTSDRENYGYTF. In DNA form, the CDR3 reads TGTGCCACCCTTACTTCGGACAGGGAGAACTATGGCTACACCTTC.

The J gene is TRBJ2-5, the V gene TRBV20-1; D uncertain. Between the trimmed V and J ends, which lost 6 bases and 4 bases, there was a span of 6 bases. In germline, CDR1 is DFQATT, CDR2 SNEGSKA (reference sequence). CDR3 length: 10 amino acids. The CDR3 bases are TGCAGTGCCTCGATAGAGACCCAGTACTTC. It codes for CSASIETQYF.

The chain couples TRBV19 to TRBJ1-5; 10 positions agree with TRBD1. The germline CDR1 and CDR2 sequences are LNHDA and SQIVND (reference sequence). After removal of 6 bases from V and 3 bases from J, the junction contained 5 bases not matched to a gene. There are 15 residues in the CDR3. Here the CDR3 DNA reads TGTGCCAGTAGGACAGGGGGCGGGAACAATCAGCCCCAGCATTTT. Its protein is CASRTGGGNNQPQHF.

J is TRBJ2-7 and V is TRBV5-6; TRBD2 agrees at 9 bases. CDR1 SGHDT and CDR2 YYEEEE come from the germline V gene. V shed 4 bases, J shed 2 bases, and the junction held 7 bases outside the gene matches. The length of the CDR3 is 15 residues. CDR3 coding DNA: TGTGCCAGCAGCCTGTGGGCTAGCGGGACCTACGAGCAGTACTTC. Translation gives CASSLWASGTYEQYF.

This chain uses TRBV7-9 with TRBJ1-4, with a tentative D call TRBD1 (5 bases). V gave up 3 bases and J gave up 4 bases, with 9 bases separating them. Per the germline V gene, CDR1 is SEHNR and CDR2 is FQNEAQ (reference sequence). The CDR3 has 14 amino acids. The DNA of the CDR3 is TGTGCCAGCAGCTTTGGGGGAATTAATGAAAAACTGTTTTTT. It encodes CASSFGGINEKLFF.

V usage is TRBV14 and J usage is TRBJ1-3; D is ambiguous. V was cut by 6 bases and J by 1 base, with 7 bases left in between. The germline CDR1 and CDR2 sequences are SGHDN and FVKESK. The CDR3 has 13 amino acids. The CDR3 DNA follows: TGTGCCAGCAGTTGGCTTTCTGGAAACACCATATATTTT. Its protein is CASSWLSGNTIYF.

The chain carries TRBV19 and TRBJ2-2, with D uncertain. This CDR3 has 14 amino acids. Germline-derived CDR1 and CDR2 are LNHDA and SQIVND (reference sequence). Deletions cut 5 bases from V and 1 base from J, with 8 bases between. In DNA, the CDR3 is TGTGCCAGTAGTTCGTGGGGGAACACCGGGGAGCTGTTTTTT. This encodes CASSSWGNTGELFF.

The chain combines TRBV28 with TRBJ2-7, with 7 positions matching TRBD2. This CDR3 has 14 amino acids. The V gene end was trimmed by 3 bases and the J gene end by 4 bases; junction bases not matched to a gene: 6. Germline CDR1 and CDR2: MDHEN and SYDVKM. CDR3 sequence reads: CASSFYGRSYEQYF. In DNA, the CDR3 is TGTGCCAGCAGTTTCTACGGGAGGAGTTACGAGCAGTACTTC.

CDR3: CATSRDRGANTGELFF. The CDR3 coding sequence is TGTGCCACCAGCAGAGACAGGGGGGCGAACACCGGGGAGCTGTTTTTT. This chain connects TRBV15 to TRBJ2-2, with D possibly TRBD1 on 7 matching bases. V was pared by 0 bases and J by 0 bases, with 8 bases between. Looked up from germline, CDR1 is LNHNV and CDR2 is YYDKDF (reference sequence). This CDR3 region has 16 residues.

The chain is built from TRBV5-4 and TRBJ2-3, with 9 bases aligning to TRBD1. Losses at the gene ends were 4 bases for V and 1 base for J; bases not matched to a gene: 4. CDR1 is SGHNT, CDR2 YYREEE, per germline (reference sequence). The CDR3 length is 15 residues. CDR3 in amino acids: CASSGDRVGTDTQYF. The DNA of the CDR3 is TGTGCCAGCAGCGGGGACAGGGTAGGCACAGATACGCAGTATTTT.

The J gene is TRBJ2-7, the V gene TRBV6-1; D ambiguous. Germline V gives CDR1 MNHNS, CDR2 SASEGT. This CDR3 comprises 12 residues. Trimming cost V 2 bases and J 5 bases, with 7 bases left between them. CDR3 coding DNA: TGTGCCAGCAGTGAATCGAGGAACGAGCAGTACTTC. Encoded protein: CASSESRNEQYF.

This clone appeared once. The V gene is TRBV29-1, the J gene TRBJ2-5; D remains unclear. The germline V and J ends were trimmed by 0 bases and 2 bases, with 16 bases remaining between them. Germline CDR1 is SQVTM and CDR2 is ANQGSEA. The CDR3 consists of 16 residues. CDR3 DNA: TGCAGCGTTGAAGACTTTGGATGGAAGGGTCAAGAGACCCAGTACTTC. Amino acid sequence: CSVEDFGWKGQETQYF. Looking up the rest from reference TRBV29-1 and TRBJ2-5 gives the full variable domain: SAVISQKPSRDICQRGTSLTIQCQVDSQVTMMFWYRQQPGQSLTLIATANQGSEATYESGFVIDKFPISRPNLTFSTLTVSNMSPEDSSIYLCSVEDFGWKGQETQYFGPGTRLLVL.

The rearrangement links TRBV6-5 to TRBJ1-4; 7 bases fit TRBD1. J lost 9 bases, V lost 6 bases, and 7 bases had no gene match. Germline V CDR1 and CDR2: MNHEY, SVGAGI. This CDR3 has 13 amino acids. CDR3 DNA: TGTGCCAGCAGCCCGGACAGGAGGAAAAAACTGTTTTTT. Protein: CASSPDRRKKLFF.

The chain links TRBV4-1 to TRBJ2-1; 13 nucleotides agree with TRBD2. V shed 4 bases, J shed 8 bases, and the junction held 8 bases outside the gene matches. The CDR3 is made up of 16 amino acids. The V gene's germline CDR1 is MGHRA and CDR2 YSYEKL. This CDR3 reads CASSPGLAGRSDEQFF. The CDR3 DNA reads as TGCGCCAGCAGCCCGGGACTAGCGGGACGTTCGGATGAGCAGTTCTTC.

J is TRBJ2-2 and V is TRBV27; TRBD2 matches at 7 bases. Germline V CDR1 and CDR2: MNHEY, SMNVEV (reference sequence). CDR3 size: 16 residues. The junction had 7 bases not matched to a gene; V was cut back by 5 bases and J by 1 base. The CDR3 DNA reads as TGTGCCAGCAGTCTCCTCCGCGGGAGGAACACCGGGGAGCTGTTTTTT. Amino acids: CASSLLRGRNTGELFF.

V usage is TRBV29-1 and J usage is TRBJ1-2; a weak D match, TRBD1 (6 bases). The CDR3 runs to 13 residues. Germline CDR1 SQVTM, CDR2 ANQGSEA. The germline V and J ends were trimmed by 4 bases and 6 bases, with 15 bases remaining between them. CDR3 loop: CSVVPEGVDGYTF. CDR3 nucleotide sequence: TGCAGCGTTGTTCCGGAGGGGGTGGATGGCTACACCTTC.

The chain uses TRBV7-9 and TRBJ1-2, with D possibly matching TRBD1 (5 bases). Germline V gives CDR1 SEHNR, CDR2 FQNEAQ (reference sequence). V was shortened by 1 base and J by 4 bases, with 13 bases between the two germline ends. The CDR3 extends over 15 amino acids. The CDR3: CASSLESGRAYGYTF. The DNA of the CDR3 is TGTGCCAGCAGCTTAGAGTCAGGGCGAGCCTATGGCTACACCTTC.

This clone is a singleton in its sample. The J gene is TRBJ2-2, the V gene TRBV7-6; 9 nucleotides line up with TRBD2. Germline CDR1 reads SGHVS; CDR2 reads FNYEAQ. The CDR3 consists of 15 residues. The V gene end was trimmed by 6 bases and the J gene end by 4 bases; junction bases not matched to a gene: 6. The CDR3 spells CASRVSGRLTGELFF. The CDR3 bases are TGTGCCAGCAGGGTAAGCGGGAGGCTCACCGGGGAGCTGTTTTTT.

The V gene is TRBV2, the J gene TRBJ2-2; 12 nucleotides match TRBD2. The CDR3 covers 18 residues. The junction had 8 bases not matched to a gene; V was cut back by 3 bases and J by 3 bases. Per germline, CDR1 SNHLY and CDR2 FYNNEI. The CDR3 bases are TGTGCCAGCAGTGATCCTAGCGGGAGGGCACGTGACACCGGGGAGCTGTTTTTT. Its translation is CASSDPSGRARDTGELFF.

The chain is built from TRBV28 and TRBJ2-2; 9 bases line up with TRBD1. Germline CDR1 and CDR2: MDHEN and SYDVKM. Trimming cost V 6 bases and J 5 bases; bases outside gene matches: 7. This CDR3 region has 15 residues. CDR3 amino acids: CASRPSGTGTGELFF. In DNA, the CDR3 is TGTGCCAGCAGACCCAGCGGGACAGGGACCGGGGAGCTGTTTTTT.

With respect to this clone: The junction shows a germline mismatch at one end, possibly a read error. The chain couples TRBV7-7 to TRBJ2-3, with 8 bases identical to TRBD2. The CDR3 runs 15 residues. Germline CDR1 reads SSHAT; CDR2 reads FNYEAQ (reference sequence). This CDR3 reads CASSPSGTRRDTQYF. The CDR3 DNA reads TGTGCTAGCAGCCCCTCCGGGACTAGGCGAGATACGCAGTATTTT. The variable domain in full, with the rest retrieved from reference TRBV7-7 and TRBJ2-3, is GAGVSQSPRYKVTKRGQDVTLRCDPISSHATLYWYQQALGQGPEFLTYFNYEAQPDKSGLPSDRFSAERPEGSISTLTIQRTEQRDSAMYRCASSPSGTRRDTQYFGPGTRLTVL.

The J gene is TRBJ2-1, the V gene TRBV11-2, with 7 bases fitting TRBD1. The length of the CDR3 is 16 residues. The trim removed 0 bases at V and 6 bases at J, leaving 8 bases unmatched. Germline V gene lookup returns CDR1 SGHAT and CDR2 FQNNGV. For the CDR3, the DNA is TGTGCCAGCAGCTTAGATGGGAACAGGGGTTTCAATGAGCAGTTCTTC. Translating gives CASSLDGNRGFNEQFF.

The V and J genes are TRBV7-9 and TRBJ1-1; D might be TRBD1 (5 bases). Germline lookup yields CDR1 SEHNR and CDR2 FQNEAQ (reference sequence). Trimming stripped 2 bases from V and 5 bases from J, with 9 bases between. This CDR3 has 13 residues. In nucleotides, the CDR3 is TGTGCCAGCAGCTTACAGGGTCTGACTGAAGCTTTCTTT. Protein sequence: CASSLQGLTEAFF.

This chain uses TRBV6-1 with TRBJ1-6, with a possible D match to TRBD1 (6 bases). The CDR3 is 15 amino acids. In germline, CDR1 is MNHNS, CDR2 SASEGT. V was pared by 1 base and J by 4 bases, with 8 bases between. DNA for the CDR3: TGTGCCAGCAGTGAAGTTGGACAGTATAATTCACCCCTCCACTTT. It encodes CASSEVGQYNSPLHF.

This chain joins TRBV13 and TRBJ2-3; no reliable D call. Germline loops: CDR1 PRHDT, CDR2 FYEKMQ (reference sequence). The CDR3 extends over 12 amino acids. V lost 4 bases to trimming and J lost 0 bases, with 2 bases between them. The CDR3 DNA follows: TGTGCCAGCAGCTACAGCACAGATACGCAGTATTTT. Translated, it gives CASSYSTDTQYF.

The CDR3 is CASSQDPLAVSYNEQFF. As DNA, the CDR3 is TGCGCCAGCAGCCAAGATCCTCTAGCGGTCTCCTACAATGAGCAGTTCTTC. This chain joins TRBV4-1 and TRBJ2-1; the match to TRBD2 covers 7 bases. Germline V CDR1 and CDR2: MGHRA, YSYEKL. J was trimmed by 0 bases and V by 0 bases; bases with no gene match: 5. This CDR3 is built from 17 residues.

The chain is built from TRBV5-5 and TRBJ1-1, with D perhaps TRBD1 (6 bases). Trimming cost V 2 bases and J 3 bases, with 8 bases left between them. Germline lookup yields CDR1 SGHKS and CDR2 YYEKEE (reference sequence). CDR3 size: 13 residues. The DNA for the CDR3 is TGTGCCAGCAGCTTACAGGGAGACACTGAAGCTTTCTTT. It yields the protein CASSLQGDTEAFF.

V is TRBV19 and J is TRBJ1-5; TRBD1 aligns across 10 bases. CDR1 and CDR2 (germline): LNHDA, SQIVND (reference sequence). The CDR3 length is 16 residues. Trimming cost V 6 bases and J 4 bases; bases outside gene matches: 9. The CDR3, as DNA: TGTGCCAGTAGCGTTCAGACAGGGGGCCCGAATCAGCCCCAGCATTTT. It is translated as CASSVQTGGPNQPQHF. The complete variable domain, with remaining parts taken from reference TRBV19 and TRBJ1-5, reads DGGITQSPKYLFRKEGQNVTLSCEQNLNHDAMYWYRQDPGQGLRLIYYSQIVNDFQKGDIAEGYSVSREKKESFPLTVTSAQKNPTAFYLCASSVQTGGPNQPQHFGDGTRLSIL.